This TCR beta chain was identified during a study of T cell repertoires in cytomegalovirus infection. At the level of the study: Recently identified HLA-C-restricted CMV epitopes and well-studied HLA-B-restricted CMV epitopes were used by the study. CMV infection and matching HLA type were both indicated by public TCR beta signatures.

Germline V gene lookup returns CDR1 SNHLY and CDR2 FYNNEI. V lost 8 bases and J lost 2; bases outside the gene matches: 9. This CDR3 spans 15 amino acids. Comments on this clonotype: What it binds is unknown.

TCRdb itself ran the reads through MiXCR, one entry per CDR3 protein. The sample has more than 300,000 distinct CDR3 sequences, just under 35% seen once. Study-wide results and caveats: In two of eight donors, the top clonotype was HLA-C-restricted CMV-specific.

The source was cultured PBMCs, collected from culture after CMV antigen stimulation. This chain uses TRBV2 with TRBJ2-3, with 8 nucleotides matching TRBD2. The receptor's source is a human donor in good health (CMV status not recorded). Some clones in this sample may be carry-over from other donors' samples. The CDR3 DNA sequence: TGTGCCAGCGATAACAGCGGGGGACTCACAGATACGCAGTATTTT. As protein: CASDNSGGLTDTQYF.